The 27 T cell receptor beta chains below all came from one sample that was sequenced in a study of T-cell memory formation after mild COVID-19. TCRdb called the 5' RACE reads again in MiXCR, with one record for every CDR3 protein. The repertoire holds a few hundred thousand distinct CDR3 sequences, with roughly 13% as singletons. The material sequenced was PBMCs or a T cell subset sorted from them (not recorded which). These receptors all stem from a man aged 18 to 35 who had mild COVID-19 (a few samples of this study predate the infection). Cell type and time point are not known.

This clonotype was seen a handful of times. This chain uses TRBV18 with TRBJ1-3; D remains unclear. From germline, CDR1 is KGHSH and CDR2 LQKENI. V was pared by 5 bases and J by 0 bases, with 8 bases between. This CDR3 comprises 14 residues. CDR3 in DNA: TGTGCCAGCTCAACGAGGAGCTCTGGAAACACCATATATTTT. The encoded protein is CASSTRSSGNTIYF.

Turning to this clonotype: Germline is not matched at one junction end, which may reflect a read error. The chain carries TRBV4-1 and TRBJ2-5, with D tentatively TRBD2 (5 bases). Germline CDR1 and CDR2: MGHRA and YSYEKL. The CDR3 consists of 14 residues. The CDR3 spells CASSHADLKESQYF. The CDR3 nucleotides read TGCGCCAGCAGCCATGCGGACTTAAAAGAGAGCCAGTACTTC.

The sample holds a few counts of this clonotype. The chain has TRBV28 and TRBJ2-1; D could derive from TRBD1 or TRBD2 (6 bases each). The V end was cut by 3 bases, the J end by 0 bases, with 21 bases between. There are 19 residues in the CDR3. CDR1 and CDR2 (germline): MDHEN, SYDVKM. In DNA form, the CDR3 reads TGTGCCAGCAGTTTTTTGGCCACTGGGGGGCCTAGCTCCTACAATGAGCAGTTCTTC. Encoded protein: CASSFLATGGPSSYNEQFF.

V gene TRBV18 combines with J gene TRBJ2-3; D is unresolved. Germline V gene data show CDR1 as KGHSH and CDR2 as LQKENI. Trimming removed 3 bases from V and 0 bases from J, with 7 bases in between. The CDR3 consists of 14 residues. CDR3 region: CASSPTGSTDTQYF. Here the CDR3 DNA reads TGTGCCAGCTCACCGACTGGGAGCACAGATACGCAGTATTTT.

This chain connects TRBV5-1 to TRBJ2-3; D may be TRBD1 (5 bases). Trimming stripped 5 bases from V and 0 bases from J, with 13 bases between. This CDR3 has 15 amino acids. CDR1 and CDR2 from the germline V gene are SGHRS and YFSETQ. The CDR3 nucleotides read TGCGCCAGCAGAGGTCTAGGGGCGAGCACAGATACGCAGTATTTT. The encoded protein is CASRGLGASTDTQYF.

This clonotype appeared a few times. The V and J genes are TRBV7-2 and TRBJ1-2; possibly TRBD1 for D (5 bases). Germline values: CDR1 SGHTA, CDR2 FQGNSA. The CDR3 sequence is 14 residues long. V dropped 5 bases and J dropped 2 bases, with 12 bases sitting between them. CDR3 bases: TGTGCCAGCAGCCCGAGCGGGACCAACTATGGCTACACCTTC. Amino acids: CASSPSGTNYGYTF. Complete variable domain (other parts from reference TRBV7-2 and TRBJ1-2): GAGVSQSPSNKVTEKGKDVELRCDPISGHTALYWYRQSLGQGLEFLIYFQGNSAPDKSGLPSDRFSAERTGGSVSTLTIQRTQQEDSAVYLCASSPSGTNYGYTFGSGTRLTVV.

The V and J genes are TRBV7-2 and TRBJ1-1, with 8 bases that match TRBD1. CDR1 is SGHTA, CDR2 FQGNSA, per germline. V shed 5 bases and J 3 bases; nucleotides not matched to a gene: 5. The CDR3 length is 14 residues. In DNA form, the CDR3 reads TGTGCCAGCAGCCGACAGGGGAGGGACACTGAAGCTTTCTTT. Protein product: CASSRQGRDTEAFF.

This clonotype was counted at least ten times. This chain connects TRBV7-3 to TRBJ2-1, with 8 positions matching TRBD2. Germline assignment: CDR1 SGHTA and CDR2 FQGTGA. V lost 5 bases, J lost 6 bases, and 6 bases stayed unmatched. The CDR3 sequence is 14 residues long. DNA for the CDR3: TGTGCCAGCAGCCCTCGGGGGGGAGTCAATGAGCAGTTCTTC. The encoded protein is CASSPRGGVNEQFF.

This clonotype was seen more than once but under ten times. The chain recombines TRBV4-3 with TRBJ1-1, with 8 bases that match TRBD1. Germline CDR1 LGHNA, CDR2 YSLEER. The CDR3 has 13 amino acids. Losses at the gene ends were 3 bases for V and 7 bases for J; bases not matched to a gene: 4. CDR3 DNA sequence: TGCGCCAGCAGCCAGGACAGGGTGAATGAAGCTTTCTTT. Encoded protein: CASSQDRVNEAFF.

This clonotype was recorded a few times. The genes are TRBV4-3 and TRBJ2-5; tentatively, D is TRBD1 or TRBD2 (5 bases each). Per the germline V gene, CDR1 is LGHNA and CDR2 is YSLEER. Trimming stripped 0 bases from V and 5 bases from J, with 13 bases between. The CDR3 extends over 15 amino acids. The CDR3 coding sequence is TGCGCCAGCAGCCAAGAGATCGAGGGGTGGGAGACCCAGTACTTC. Its protein is CASSQEIEGWETQYF.

The chain couples TRBV5-6 to TRBJ2-5; D may be TRBD2 (5 bases). Germline CDR1 reads SGHDT; CDR2 reads YYEEEE. V was shortened by 7 bases and J by 4 bases, with 14 bases between the two germline ends. This CDR3 region has 13 residues. DNA of the CDR3: TGTGCCAGCGCCTCTGCGGGCATAGAGACCCAGTACTTC. Its translation is CASASAGIETQYF. Drawing the rest from reference TRBV5-6 and TRBJ2-5, the complete variable domain is DAGVTQSPTHLIKTRGQQVTLRCSPKSGHDTVSWYQQALGQGPQFIFQYYEEEERQRGNFPDRFSGHQFPNYSSELNVNALLLGDSALYLCASASAGIETQYFGPGTRLLVL.

This clonotype was counted only a few times. The J gene is TRBJ2-3, the V gene TRBV30; 9 nucleotides agree with TRBD1. CDR1 is GTSNPN and CDR2 is SVGIG in the germline V gene (reference sequence). Trimming at V came to 8 bases and at J to 1 base, leaving 4 bases not matched to a gene. The CDR3 length is 13 residues. CDR3 DNA: TGTGCCGGGACAGGGTTTGGCACAGATACGCAGTATTTT. Translated: CAGTGFGTDTQYF.

This chain links TRBV6-5 with TRBJ1-5; D unresolved. The ends were cut back, 5 bases at V and 5 bases at J, with 10 bases in the middle. From germline, CDR1 is MNHEY and CDR2 SVGAGI. CDR3 length: 13 amino acids. Written as DNA, the CDR3 is TGTGCCAGCAGTAGGTCTAGTGATCAGCCCCAGCATTTT. Amino acid sequence: CASSRSSDQPQHF.

V gene TRBV5-1 combines with J gene TRBJ1-1, with D unresolved. The germline V gene has CDR1 SGHRS and CDR2 YFSETQ. V shed 0 bases and J shed 2 bases, with 8 bases lying between them. The length of the CDR3 is 14 residues. The CDR3 sequence: CASSLGMGNTEAFF. DNA of the CDR3: TGCGCCAGCAGCTTGGGAATGGGCAACACTGAAGCTTTCTTT. The entire variable domain, with the rest obtained from reference TRBV5-1 and TRBJ1-1, is as follows: KAGVTQTPRYLIKTRGQQVTLSCSPISGHRSVSWYQQTPGQGLQFLFEYFSETQRNKGNFPGRFSGRQFSNSRSEMNVSTLELGDSALYLCASSLGMGNTEAFFGQGTRLTVV.

The CDR3 nucleotides are TGCGCCAGCAGCCAAGCACAGGGGGAGTCCTACGAGCAGTACGTC. Protein sequence: CASSQAQGESYEQYV. This sequence joins TRBV4-1 and TRBJ2-7; 8 bases fit TRBD1. V shed 1 base and J 1 base; nucleotides not matched to a gene: 3. CDR1 MGHRA and CDR2 YSYEKL come from the germline V gene. The CDR3 loop spans 15 amino acids.

The J gene is TRBJ1-6, the V gene TRBV7-9; D gene uncertain. CDR3 size: 13 residues. V lost 5 bases to trimming and J lost 11 bases, with 13 bases between them. CDR1 SEHNR and CDR2 FQNEAQ come from the germline V gene (reference sequence). The CDR3 reads CASSVGKATPLHF. The CDR3 nucleotides are TGTGCCAGCAGCGTCGGGAAGGCGACACCCCTCCACTTT. The variable domain in full, completed from reference TRBV7-9 and TRBJ1-6, reads DTGVSQNPRHKITKRGQNVTFRCDPISEHNRLYWYRQTLGQGPEFLTYFQNEAQLEKSRLLSDRFSAERPKGSFSTLEIQRTEQGDSAMYLCASSVGKATPLHFGNGTRLTVT.

This clonotype turned up a few times. The chain has TRBV4-2 and TRBJ2-7; D possibly corresponds to TRBD2 (6 bases). V was trimmed by 1 base and J by 2 bases, leaving 12 bases between them. Germline assignment: CDR1 LGHNA and CDR2 YNFKEQ. The length of the CDR3 is 15 residues. In nucleotides, the CDR3 is TGTGCCAGCAGCCAAGCCGCGGCGGGGACCTACGAGCAGTACTTC. It encodes CASSQAAAGTYEQYF.

The genes are TRBV7-9 and TRBJ1-2; possible D gene TRBD1, 6 bases. The length of the CDR3 is 15 residues. The germline gives CDR1 SEHNR, CDR2 FQNEAQ (reference sequence). V was cut by 5 bases and J by 7 bases, with 20 bases left in between. The CDR3 region has the DNA TGTGCCAGCAGCCCTAGGGGGTCTTATTCTTCTGGCTACACCTTC. Translating gives CASSPRGSYSSGYTF. Full variable domain (remainder filled in from reference TRBV7-9 and TRBJ1-2): DTGVSQNPRHKITKRGQNVTFRCDPISEHNRLYWYRQTLGQGPEFLTYFQNEAQLEKSRLLSDRFSAERPKGSFSTLEIQRTEQGDSAMYLCASSPRGSYSSGYTFGSGTRLTVV.

This chain uses TRBV29-1 with TRBJ1-1; possible D gene TRBD1, 6 bases. Per germline, CDR1 SQVTM and CDR2 ANQGSEA. The CDR3 runs 10 residues. The V gene lost 6 bases and the J gene lost 10 bases, with 12 bases spanning the gap. CDR3 coding DNA: TGCAGCGTAGTACAGGGAGGAGCTTTCTTT. Translated: CSVVQGGAFF.

V usage is TRBV4-1 and J usage is TRBJ2-3, with 7 bases aligning to TRBD2. This CDR3 comprises 16 residues. The germline V gene encodes CDR1 MGHRA and CDR2 YSYEKL. V was pared by 4 bases and J by 1 base, with 8 bases of the junction left unmatched. In DNA, the CDR3 is TGCGCCAGCAGCCCAAGAGCGAGCGGGGGCACAGATACGCAGTATTTT. As protein: CASSPRASGGTDTQYF.

The rearrangement links TRBV24-1 to TRBJ2-1; unclear D gene. CDR3 length equals 12 residues. In germline, CDR1 is KGHDR, CDR2 SFDVKD. The V end was cut by 7 bases, the J end by 1 base, with 4 bases between. The CDR3: CATRASYNEQFF. In DNA form, the CDR3 reads TGTGCCACCAGGGCGTCCTACAATGAGCAGTTCTTC.

This clonotype was seen at least ten times. The chain couples TRBV7-2 to TRBJ1-1, with a tentative D call TRBD1 (5 bases). Germline-derived CDR1 and CDR2 are SGHTA and FQGNSA. Trimming cost V 6 bases and J 1 base, with 18 bases left between them. This CDR3 has 16 residues. The DNA of the CDR3 is TGTGCCAGCAGTGGGGCCCGGGGGGGAACGAACACTGAAGCTTTCTTT. Its protein is CASSGARGGTNTEAFF.

CDR3 amino acids: CASSLRMDRAQETQYF. The CDR3 DNA reads TGCGCCAGCAGCTTAAGAATGGACAGGGCGCAAGAGACCCAGTACTTC. The chain couples TRBV5-1 to TRBJ2-5; 8 nucleotides line up with TRBD1. The CDR3 consists of 16 residues. The trim removed 2 bases at V and 2 bases at J, leaving 8 bases unmatched. CDR1 and CDR2 from the germline V gene are SGHRS and YFSETQ.

This clonotype was seen more than once but under ten times. The CDR3 bases are TGTGCCAGCAGCCTACGGGACCGAGCCCATGAGCAGTTCTTC. Its protein is CASSLRDRAHEQFF. V is TRBV5-4 and J is TRBJ2-1, with D perhaps TRBD1 or TRBD2 (5 bases each). The CDR3 has 14 amino acids. Germline CDR1 and CDR2: SGHNT and YYREEE (reference sequence). With 4 bases removed from V and 8 bases from J, the gap between germline ends came to 16 bases.

This clonotype has just a few counts. This chain's CDR3 is CASSQGPGTSVNTGELFF. The CDR3 DNA reads TGCGCCAGCAGCCAAGGCCCCGGGACTAGCGTTAACACCGGGGAGCTGTTTTTT. The rearrangement links TRBV4-3 to TRBJ2-2; 10 bases agree with TRBD2. This CDR3 comprises 18 residues. The ends lost 1 base at V and 2 bases at J; junction bases unmatched: 7. In germline, CDR1 is LGHNA, CDR2 YSLEER.

This clonotype was observed a handful of times. The V gene is TRBV4-1, the J gene TRBJ2-3; 7 bases agree with TRBD1. This CDR3 is built from 14 residues. CDR1 MGHRA and CDR2 YSYEKL come from the germline V gene. J gave up 5 bases and V 3 bases, and 5 bases lay outside the gene matches. As DNA, the CDR3 is TGCGCCAGCAGCCACGAGGGGGCTGGAGATACGCAGTATTTT. Amino acid sequence: CASSHEGAGDTQYF.

This clonotype was observed a handful of times. The rearrangement joins TRBV18 to TRBJ1-4, with D uncertain. The CDR3 runs to 12 residues. Germline-derived CDR1 and CDR2 are KGHSH and LQKENI. The V end lost 6 bases, the J end lost 5 bases, and 7 bases lay between the germline ends. The CDR3 here is CASSRRNEKLFF. The CDR3 DNA reads as TGTGCCAGCTCCCGACGGAATGAAAAACTGTTTTTT.